These 26 T cell receptor beta chains came from one sample sequenced in a study of response to subunit inactivated influenza vaccine. From the RT-PCR reads, TCRdb called clonotypes with MiXCR, one entry per CDR3 protein. Of some 500,000 distinct CDR3 sequences listed, about 25% are singletons. Sequencing used CD4+ T cells sorted from PBMCs, obtained roughly 5 days after vaccination. The receptors come from a man aged 45-60 years who received an inactivated influenza vaccine.

This clonotype was seen only a few times. V and J are TRBV6-1 and TRBJ2-2, with 16 bases matching TRBD2. The CDR3 loop spans 19 amino acids. Germline values: CDR1 MNHNS, CDR2 SASEGT. Trimming cost V 5 bases and J 3 bases; bases outside gene matches: 9. CDR3 DNA sequence: TGTGCCAGCAGTAAGGGACTAGCGGGGGGGAATCACGACACCGGGGAGCTGTTTTTT. Amino acid sequence: CASSKGLAGGNHDTGELFF.

This clonotype was seen more than once but under ten times. The chain is built from TRBV6-4 and TRBJ2-3, with 11 nucleotides matching TRBD2. Germline V CDR1 and CDR2: MRHNA, SNTAGT. Losses at the gene ends were 5 bases for V and 5 bases for J; bases not matched to a gene: 6. CDR3 length: 15 amino acids. As DNA, the CDR3 is TGTGCCAGCAGTCAACTAGCGGGAGTAGGAGATACGCAGTATTTT. It specifies CASSQLAGVGDTQYF.

This sequence joins TRBV20-1 and TRBJ2-2, with TRBD1 matching 7 bases. CDR3 length: 15 amino acids. The germline CDR1 and CDR2 sequences are DFQATT and SNEGSKA (reference sequence). The trim removed 6 bases at V and 2 bases at J, leaving 9 bases unmatched. DNA of the CDR3: TGCAGTGCCATAGAGGACAGGAGAAACACCGGGGAGCTGTTTTTT. Amino acids: CSAIEDRRNTGELFF.

This chain links TRBV5-4 with TRBJ2-1; D uncertain. With 0 bases removed from V and 0 bases from J, the gap between germline ends came to 10 bases. CDR1 is SGHNT and CDR2 is YYREEE in the germline V gene (reference sequence). This CDR3 is 16 amino acids long. In nucleotides, the CDR3 is TGTGCCAGCAGCTTGGGCGGTCCCTCCTCCTACAATGAGCAGTTCTTC. Protein: CASSLGGPSSYNEQFF.

Ten or more counts support this clonotype. The V gene is TRBV5-1, the J gene TRBJ1-4; 9 bases fit TRBD1. The length of the CDR3 is 18 residues. V trimming: 4 bases; J trimming: 0 bases; junction bases outside the gene matches: 10. Germline V gives CDR1 SGHRS, CDR2 YFSETQ. Here the CDR3 reads CASSPRTGDVTTNEKLFF. The CDR3 nucleotides are TGCGCCAGCAGCCCAAGGACAGGGGACGTCACAACTAATGAAAAACTGTTTTTT.

The V call is TRBV5-8, the J call TRBJ2-1, with D perhaps matching TRBD2 (5 bases). Germline V gives CDR1 SGHTS, CDR2 YDEGEE. This CDR3 region has 15 residues. V was trimmed by 1 base and J by 7 bases, leaving 15 bases between them. The CDR3 coding sequence is TGTGCCAGCAGCTTGCGGGTTAGGTCGGGGAATGAGCAGTTCTTC. Translating gives CASSLRVRSGNEQFF. The whole variable domain, filled in from reference TRBV5-8 and TRBJ2-1, reads EAGVTQSPTHLIKTRGQQATLRCSPISGHTSVYWYQQALGLGLQFLLWYDEGEERNRGNFPPRFSGRQFPNYSSELNVNALELEDSALYLCASSLRVRSGNEQFFGPGTRLTVL.

This chain uses TRBV20-1 with TRBJ2-3, with D perhaps TRBD1 (5 bases). CDR3 length: 14 amino acids. The germline V gene encodes CDR1 DFQATT and CDR2 SNEGSKA (reference sequence). The V gene lost 2 bases and the J gene lost 1 base, with 10 bases spanning the gap. The CDR3, as DNA: TGCAGTGCTAGACAAGGGGTAGGCACAGATACGCAGTATTTT. This codes for CSARQGVGTDTQYF.

The table lists this clonotype with many counts. The chain links TRBV20-1 to TRBJ2-1, with D uncertain. From germline, CDR1 is DFQATT and CDR2 SNEGSKA (reference sequence). The V end lost 5 bases, the J end lost 7 bases, and 12 bases lay between the germline ends. CDR3 length: 12 amino acids. Here the CDR3 reads CSAPTINNEQFF. In nucleotides, the CDR3 is TGCAGTGCTCCAACAATTAATAATGAGCAGTTCTTC.

In its sample, this clonotype was seen many times. The V and J genes are TRBV7-9 and TRBJ2-5; 9 nucleotides align to TRBD1. There are 14 residues in the CDR3. The V gene's germline CDR1 is SEHNR and CDR2 FQNEAQ (reference sequence). Trimming removed 5 bases from V and 6 bases from J; junction bases left unmatched: 7. This CDR3 is CASSEGQGRKTQYF. As DNA, the CDR3 is TGTGCCAGCAGCGAGGGACAGGGAAGGAAGACCCAGTACTTC.

This clonotype was counted only a few times. The CDR3 DNA is TGTGCCTGGAGTGGGGGTTTGCCTGGAAACACCATATATTTT. Translating gives CAWSGGLPGNTIYF. This sequence joins TRBV30 and TRBJ1-3; D is ambiguous. The CDR3 is made up of 14 amino acids. CDR1 GTSNPN and CDR2 SVGIG come from the germline V gene (reference sequence). The ends were cut back, 1 base at V and 2 bases at J, with 9 bases in the middle.

This clonotype was observed a few times. The V and J genes are TRBV29-1 and TRBJ2-5; the D gene is possibly TRBD2 (6 bases). The CDR3 is 14 residues long. V shed 6 bases and J shed 5 bases, with 19 bases lying between them. The germline V gene has CDR1 SQVTM and CDR2 ANQGSEA. The chain's CDR3 is CSVTGAGRGETQYF. In DNA, the CDR3 is TGCAGCGTCACCGGTGCGGGGAGAGGGGAGACCCAGTACTTC. The full variable domain, its missing parts supplied by reference TRBV29-1 and TRBJ2-5, is SAVISQKPSRDICQRGTSLTIQCQVDSQVTMMFWYRQQPGQSLTLIATANQGSEATYESGFVIDKFPISRPNLTFSTLTVSNMSPEDSSIYLCSVTGAGRGETQYFGPGTRLLVL.

The J gene is TRBJ2-6, the V gene TRBV6-2 or TRBV6-3, with TRBD1 identical over 7 bases. The CDR3 consists of 17 residues. The V gene end was trimmed by 4 bases and the J gene end by 0 bases; junction bases not matched to a gene: 6. Per germline, CDR1 MNHEY and CDR2 SVGEGT. The CDR3 region has the DNA TGTGCCAGCAGTTTGACAGGGTACTCCTCTGGGGCCAACGTCCTGACTTTC. Its protein product is CASSLTGYSSGANVLTF.

The chain uses TRBV5-1 and TRBJ1-1; D is possibly TRBD1 (5 bases). V lost 0 bases to trimming and J lost 4 bases, with 13 bases between them. The CDR3 sequence is 15 residues long. The germline CDR1 and CDR2 sequences are SGHRS and YFSETQ. The chain's CDR3 is CASSLVGDGATEAFF. The CDR3 nucleotides are TGCGCCAGCAGCTTGGTTGGGGATGGGGCCACTGAAGCTTTCTTT.

The CDR3 sequence is CSASDWGGEQFF. The CDR3 nucleotides read TGCAGTGCTTCCGACTGGGGAGGTGAGCAGTTCTTC. V gene TRBV20-1 combines with J gene TRBJ2-1; tentatively, D is TRBD2 (6 bases). The CDR3 contains 12 residues. Trimming took 5 bases from V and 9 from J, leaving 14 bases between them. Germline CDR1 is DFQATT and CDR2 is SNEGSKA (reference sequence).

The rearrangement uses TRBV2 and TRBJ1-4; unclear D gene. This CDR3 comprises 14 residues. The V gene lost 6 bases and the J gene lost 9 bases, with 17 bases spanning the gap. Germline V gene lookup returns CDR1 SNHLY and CDR2 FYNNEI. The CDR3 sequence is CASSELGVPKKLFF. The CDR3 DNA sequence: TGTGCCAGCAGCGAACTAGGCGTACCCAAAAAACTGTTTTTT.

The V gene is TRBV28, the J gene TRBJ1-2; 8 bases agree with TRBD1. From germline, CDR1 is MDHEN and CDR2 SYDVKM. This CDR3 is built from 14 residues. V trimming: 3 bases; J trimming: 13 bases; junction bases outside the gene matches: 13. The CDR3 loop is CASSLQSGQGVGTF. The DNA of the CDR3 is TGTGCCAGCAGTTTGCAGTCCGGACAGGGTGTGGGCACCTTC.

The chain combines TRBV6-2 or TRBV6-3 with TRBJ2-7, with D tentatively TRBD1 (5 bases). This CDR3 is built from 14 residues. Germline lookup yields CDR1 MNHEY and CDR2 SVGEGT. V was clipped by 2 bases and J by 5 bases, with 13 bases between them. CDR3 coding DNA: TGTGCCAGCAGTTACGGGGCAGGGATCCACGAGCAGTACTTC. It codes for CASSYGAGIHEQYF.

This clonotype was seen only a few times. This chain links TRBV25-1 with TRBJ2-1, with D possibly matching TRBD1 (6 bases). V was trimmed by 6 bases and J by 4 bases, leaving 19 bases between them. CDR1 is MGHDK and CDR2 is SYGVNS in the germline V gene. This CDR3 is built from 16 residues. CDR3 DNA sequence: TGTGCCAGCAGCTCCCAGCGATCAGGACAGTACAATGAGCAGTTCTTC. Translating it yields CASSSQRSGQYNEQFF.

This chain joins TRBV7-2 and TRBJ2-4; TRBD1 aligns across 7 bases. V was pared by 1 base and J by 6 bases, with 3 bases of the junction left unmatched. This CDR3 has 14 residues. Germline V gene data show CDR1 as SGHTA and CDR2 as FQGNSA. CDR3 nucleotide sequence: TGTGCCAGCAGCTTAGGGGGACAGTTAAACATTCAGTACTTC. This codes for CASSLGGQLNIQYF.

The table lists this clonotype with a few counts. The chain recombines TRBV5-1 with TRBJ2-1; 14 bases are a match to TRBD2. CDR3 length: 16 residues. V gave up 4 bases and J gave up 12 bases; unmatched junction bases: 12. Germline CDR1 and CDR2: SGHRS and YFSETQ. CDR3 sequence reads: CASSPGPGLAGVGQFF. The CDR3 DNA reads TGCGCCAGCAGCCCGGGACCGGGACTAGCGGGAGTCGGGCAGTTCTTC.

The chain employs TRBV10-3 and TRBJ2-3, with D possibly TRBD1 on 6 matching bases. Trimming cost V 8 bases and J 1 base, with 13 bases left between them. Germline lookup yields CDR1 ENHRY and CDR2 SYGVKD. This CDR3 is built from 14 residues. For the CDR3, the DNA is TGTGCCATCGGTGGGACAAGTGGCACAGATACGCAGTATTTT. This gives the protein CAIGGTSGTDTQYF.

This clonotype showed up just a few times. This chain links TRBV5-5 with TRBJ1-5; D not resolved. The V and J ends lost 0 bases and 0 bases respectively, with 10 bases between them. The CDR3 contains 16 residues. Germline V gene data show CDR1 as SGHKS and CDR2 as YYEKEE (reference sequence). The DNA for the CDR3 is TGTGCCAGCAGCTTGGCGTCCGGGGTTAGCAATCAGCCCCAGCATTTT. Translation: CASSLASGVSNQPQHF.

This chain connects TRBV14 to TRBJ1-1; perhaps TRBD1 as D (6 bases). Trimming stripped 3 bases from V and 1 base from J, with 15 bases between. The germline V gene has CDR1 SGHDN and CDR2 FVKESK. There are 16 residues in the CDR3. The CDR3 loop reads CASSQLNRVQNTEAFF. In DNA form, the CDR3 reads TGTGCCAGCAGCCAGCTCAACAGGGTCCAGAACACTGAAGCTTTCTTT. Full variable domain (rest looked up from reference TRBV14 and TRBJ1-1): EAGVTQFPSHSVIEKGQTVTLRCDPISGHDNLYWYRRVMGKEIKFLLHFVKESKQDESGMPNNRFLAERTGGTYSTLKVQPAELEDSGVYFCASSQLNRVQNTEAFFGQGTRLTVV.

Only a few counts were recorded for this clonotype. This sequence joins TRBV7-2 and TRBJ2-3, with TRBD1 identical over 9 bases. This CDR3 is 15 amino acids long. V shed 0 bases, J shed 6 bases, and the junction held 4 bases outside the gene matches. CDR1 SGHTA and CDR2 FQGNSA come from the germline V gene. The CDR3 bases are TGTGCCAGCAGCTTAGCCGGGACAGGGTGGGATACGCAGTATTTT. Its protein is CASSLAGTGWDTQYF.

This clonotype was found many times. This chain links TRBV20-1 with TRBJ2-7; D gene unclear. The V and J ends lost 0 bases and 3 bases respectively, with 15 bases between them. The CDR3 length is 15 residues. Germline values: CDR1 DFQATT, CDR2 SNEGSKA (reference sequence). The CDR3 DNA reads TGCAGTGCTAGAGATTGGACGAGCGTTGACTACGAGCAGTACTTC. It encodes CSARDWTSVDYEQYF.

This clonotype was observed many times. This sequence joins TRBV29-1 and TRBJ2-1, with 7 bases that match TRBD1. The V and J ends lost 5 bases and 4 bases, in that order; junction bases with no gene match: 2. The CDR3 is 12 residues long. Germline V gene data show CDR1 as SQVTM and CDR2 as ANQGSEA. CDR3 region: CSVTGDYNEQFF. Written as DNA, the CDR3 is TGCAGCGTTACAGGGGATTACAATGAGCAGTTCTTC.